This T cell receptor beta chain is drawn from a study of cytomegalovirus exposure and HLA in healthy donors. General observations from the study: Association with HLA alleles at 0.05 false discovery rate was found for around 15,000 TCR beta sequences in a later analysis. The study found most TCR sequences rare, yet found some public TCRs in many donors. The authors later linked a missense DCLRE1C variant to TCR beta V- and J-gene trimming.

On this clone itself: What it binds is not known.

PCR involved 60 Vbeta and 13 Jbeta primers. Per the original data handling: Around 76 million unique TCR beta chains, 10 million to 14 million shared, were counted in a later analysis. Some clones are missing from TCRdb's copy, which holds only in-frame ones; the method was immunoSEQ multiplex PCR. The V and J calls and clone size come from that table; D and trimming were worked out from the DNA. The sample lists 100,000 or so clones, around 84% occurring once. Unmatched junction bases numbered 8, after V lost 5 bases and J lost 0 bases. There are 16 residues in the CDR3. Germline V gene sequence: CDR1 SEHNR, CDR2 FQNEAQ (reference sequence).

The TCR sequence derives from a human donor in good health. Sequenced input: PBMCs. J is TRBJ2-7 and V is TRBV7-9; 9 nucleotides line up with TRBD1. In DNA form, the CDR3 reads TGTGCCAGCAGCCCGCGGACAGGGGCCCCCTCCTACGAGCAGTACTTC. Its protein is CASSPRTGAPSYEQYF. The whole variable domain, remainder taken from reference TRBV7-9 and TRBJ2-7, is DTGVSQNPRHKITKRGQNVTFRCDPISEHNRLYWYRQTLGQGPEFLTYFQNEAQLEKSRLLSDRFSAERPKGSFSTLEIQRTEQGDSAMYLCASSPRTGAPSYEQYFGPGTRLTVT.